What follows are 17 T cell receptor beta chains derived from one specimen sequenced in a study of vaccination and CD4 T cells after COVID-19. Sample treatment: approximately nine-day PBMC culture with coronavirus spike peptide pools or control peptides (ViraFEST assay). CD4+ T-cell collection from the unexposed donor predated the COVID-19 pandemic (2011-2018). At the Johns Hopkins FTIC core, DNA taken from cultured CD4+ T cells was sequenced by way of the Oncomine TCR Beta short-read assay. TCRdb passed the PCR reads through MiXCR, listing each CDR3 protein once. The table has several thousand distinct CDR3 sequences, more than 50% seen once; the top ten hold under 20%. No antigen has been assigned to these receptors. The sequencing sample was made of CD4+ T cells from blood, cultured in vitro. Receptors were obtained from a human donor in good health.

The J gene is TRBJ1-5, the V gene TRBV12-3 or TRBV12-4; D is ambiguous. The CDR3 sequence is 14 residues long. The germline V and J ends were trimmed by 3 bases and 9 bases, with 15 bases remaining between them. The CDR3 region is CASSLNSEPGPQHF. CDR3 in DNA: TGTGCCAGCAGTTTGAACAGTGAACCGGGGCCCCAGCATTTT.

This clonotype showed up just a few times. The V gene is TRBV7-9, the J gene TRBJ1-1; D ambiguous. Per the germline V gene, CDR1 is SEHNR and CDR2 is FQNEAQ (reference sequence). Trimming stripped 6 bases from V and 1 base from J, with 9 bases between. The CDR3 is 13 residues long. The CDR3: CASRLIRNTEAFF. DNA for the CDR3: TGTGCCAGCAGGTTAATTAGGAACACTGAAGCTTTCTTT.

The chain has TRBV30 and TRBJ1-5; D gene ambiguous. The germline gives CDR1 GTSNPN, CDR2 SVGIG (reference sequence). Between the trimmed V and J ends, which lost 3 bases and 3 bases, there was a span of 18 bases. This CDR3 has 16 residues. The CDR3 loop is CAWRHNRALSNQPQHF. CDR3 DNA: TGTGCCTGGAGGCATAATAGGGCCCTGTCCAATCAGCCCCAGCATTTT.

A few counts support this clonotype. CDR3 in amino acids: CASSPIRGPNYGYTF. CDR3 nucleotide sequence: TGTGCCAGCAGCCCAATCAGGGGGCCTAACTATGGCTACACCTTC. The chain employs TRBV11-2 and TRBJ1-2; 8 bases line up with TRBD1. The germline gives CDR1 SGHAT, CDR2 FQNNGV. The CDR3 totals 15 residues. Trimming cost V 5 bases and J 0 bases; bases outside gene matches: 5.

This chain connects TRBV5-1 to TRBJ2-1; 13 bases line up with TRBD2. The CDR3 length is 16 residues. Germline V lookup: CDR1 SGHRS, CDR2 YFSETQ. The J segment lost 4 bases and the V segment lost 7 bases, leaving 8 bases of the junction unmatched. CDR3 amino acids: CASRPGTSGVYNEQFF. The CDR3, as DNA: TGCGCCAGCCGACCCGGGACTAGCGGGGTTTACAATGAGCAGTTCTTC. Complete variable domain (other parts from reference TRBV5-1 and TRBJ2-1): KAGVTQTPRYLIKTRGQQVTLSCSPISGHRSVSWYQQTPGQGLQFLFEYFSETQRNKGNFPGRFSGRQFSNSRSEMNVSTLELGDSALYLCASRPGTSGVYNEQFFGPGTRLTVL.

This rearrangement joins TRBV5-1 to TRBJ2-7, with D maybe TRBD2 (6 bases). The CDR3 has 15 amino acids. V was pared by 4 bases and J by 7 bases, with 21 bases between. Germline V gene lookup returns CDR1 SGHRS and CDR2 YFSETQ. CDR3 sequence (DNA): TGCGCCAGCAGCAGTACCGGGACTCGAAGTACTGAGCAGTACTTC. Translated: CASSSTGTRSTEQYF.

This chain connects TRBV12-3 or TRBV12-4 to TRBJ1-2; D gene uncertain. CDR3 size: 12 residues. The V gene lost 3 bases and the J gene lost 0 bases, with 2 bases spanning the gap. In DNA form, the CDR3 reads TGTGCCAGCAGTTTGGCTAACTATGGCTACACCTTC. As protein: CASSLANYGYTF.

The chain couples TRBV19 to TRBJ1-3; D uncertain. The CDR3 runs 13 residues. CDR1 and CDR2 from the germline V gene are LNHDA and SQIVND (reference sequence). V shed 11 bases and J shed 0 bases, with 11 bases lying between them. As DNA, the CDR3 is TGTGCCTCCGAGAGTTACTCTGGAAACACCATATATTTT. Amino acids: CASESYSGNTIYF.

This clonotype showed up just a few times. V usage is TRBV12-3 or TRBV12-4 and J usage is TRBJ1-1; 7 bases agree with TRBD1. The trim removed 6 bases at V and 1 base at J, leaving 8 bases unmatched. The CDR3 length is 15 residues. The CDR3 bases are TGTGCCAGCAGCGGAACCGGGACAGCGAACACTGAAGCTTTCTTT. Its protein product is CASSGTGTANTEAFF.

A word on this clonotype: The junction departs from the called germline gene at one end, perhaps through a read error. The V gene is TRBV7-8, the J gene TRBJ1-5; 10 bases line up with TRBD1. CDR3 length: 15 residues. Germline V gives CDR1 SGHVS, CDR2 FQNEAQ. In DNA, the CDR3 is TGTGCCAGCAGCTGGGACAGGGGTAGCCATCAGCCCCAGCATTTT. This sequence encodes CASSWDRGSHQPQHF.

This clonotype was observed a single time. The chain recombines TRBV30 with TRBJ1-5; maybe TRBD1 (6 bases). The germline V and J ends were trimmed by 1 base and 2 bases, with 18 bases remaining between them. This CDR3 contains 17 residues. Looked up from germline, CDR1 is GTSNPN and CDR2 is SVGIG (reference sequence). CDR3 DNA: TGTGCCTGGAGTGGCCAACCCGGGGGCGTTGGCAATCAGCCCCAGCATTTT. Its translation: CAWSGQPGGVGNQPQHF. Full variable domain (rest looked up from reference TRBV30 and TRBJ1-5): SQTIHQWPATLVQPVGSPLSLECTVEGTSNPNLYWYRQAAGRGLQLLFYSVGIGQISSEVPQNLSASRPQDRQFILSSKKLLLSDSGFYLCAWSGQPGGVGNQPQHFGDGTRLSIL.

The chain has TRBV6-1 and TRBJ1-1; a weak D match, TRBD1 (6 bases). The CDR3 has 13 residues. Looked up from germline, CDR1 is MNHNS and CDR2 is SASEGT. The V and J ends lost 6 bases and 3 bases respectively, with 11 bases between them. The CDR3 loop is CASRNRADTEAFF. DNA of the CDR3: TGTGCCAGCAGGAACAGGGCTGACACTGAAGCTTTCTTT.

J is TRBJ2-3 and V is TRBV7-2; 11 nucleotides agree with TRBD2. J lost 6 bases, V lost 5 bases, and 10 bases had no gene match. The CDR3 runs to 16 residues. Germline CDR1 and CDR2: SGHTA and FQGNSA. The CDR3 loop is CASSPVAGGRRDTQYF. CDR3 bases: TGTGCCAGCAGCCCCGTAGCGGGAGGGCGACGGGATACGCAGTATTTT.

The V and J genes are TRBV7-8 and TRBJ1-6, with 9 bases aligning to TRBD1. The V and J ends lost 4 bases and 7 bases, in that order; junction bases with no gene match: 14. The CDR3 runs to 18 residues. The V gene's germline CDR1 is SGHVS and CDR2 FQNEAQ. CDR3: CASSSFRSLDRGNSPLHF. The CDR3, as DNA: TGTGCCAGCAGCTCTTTTCGGAGTTTGGACAGGGGAAATTCACCCCTCCACTTT.

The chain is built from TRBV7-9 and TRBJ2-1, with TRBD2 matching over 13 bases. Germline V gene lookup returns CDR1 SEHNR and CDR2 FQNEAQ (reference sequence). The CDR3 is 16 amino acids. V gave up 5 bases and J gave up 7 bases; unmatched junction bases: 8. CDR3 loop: CASSLWTSGSSNEQFF. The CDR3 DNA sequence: TGTGCCAGCAGCCTCTGGACTAGCGGGAGTAGTAATGAGCAGTTCTTC.

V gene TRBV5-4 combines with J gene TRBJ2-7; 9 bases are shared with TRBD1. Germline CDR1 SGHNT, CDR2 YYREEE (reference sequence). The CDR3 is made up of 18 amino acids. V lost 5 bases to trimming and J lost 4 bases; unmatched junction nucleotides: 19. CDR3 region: CASSPGTGFSVGDYEQYF. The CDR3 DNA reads TGTGCCAGCAGTCCCGGGACAGGGTTTTCGGTCGGGGATTACGAGCAGTACTTC. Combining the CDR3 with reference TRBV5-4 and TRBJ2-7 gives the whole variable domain ETGVTQSPTHLIKTRGQQVTLRCSSQSGHNTVSWYQQALGQGPQFIFQYYREEENGRGNFPPRFSGLQFPNYSSELNVNALELDDSALYLCASSPGTGFSVGDYEQYFGPGTRLTVT.

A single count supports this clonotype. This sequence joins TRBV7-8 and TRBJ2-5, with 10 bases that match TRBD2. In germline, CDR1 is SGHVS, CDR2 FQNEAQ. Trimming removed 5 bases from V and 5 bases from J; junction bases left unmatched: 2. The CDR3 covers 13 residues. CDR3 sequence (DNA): TGTGCCAGCAGCACGGGACTAGCGGAGACCCAGTACTTC. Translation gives CASSTGLAETQYF. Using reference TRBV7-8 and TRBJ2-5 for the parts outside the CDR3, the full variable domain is GAGVSQSPRYKVAKRGQDVALRCDPISGHVSLFWYQQALGQGPEFLTYFQNEAQLDKSGLPSDRFFAERPEGSVSTLKIQRTQQEDSAVYLCASSTGLAETQYFGPGTRLLVL.